The 19 T cell receptor beta chains below come from one sample, sequenced in a study of identical twins. Each CDR3 protein is one row after TCRdb ran MiXCR on the 5' RACE reads. The table records about 470,000 distinct CDR3 sequences, approximately 24% of them present only once. This sample also belongs to another study, concerning T cells expressing NK-cell markers.

What was sequenced was CD4+ T cells sorted from blood. These receptors were taken from a young woman in good health.

This chain links TRBV10-3 with TRBJ1-6, with 10 bases matching TRBD1. J gave up 10 bases and V 2 bases, and 2 bases lay outside the gene matches. The CDR3 runs 14 residues. In germline, CDR1 is ENHRY, CDR2 SYGVKD. CDR3 amino acids: CAISEGQGVSPLHF. CDR3 sequence (DNA): TGTGCCATCAGTGAGGGACAGGGGGTATCACCCCTCCACTTT.

The V and J genes are TRBV11-2 and TRBJ2-1; either TRBD1 or TRBD2 may fit D (6 bases each). The CDR3 is 15 amino acids. Trimming took off 0 bases at V and 8 bases at J, with 14 bases between the two ends. CDR1 is SGHAT and CDR2 is FQNNGV in the germline V gene. The CDR3 sequence is CASSLDRGQGHEQFF. The CDR3, as DNA: TGTGCCAGCAGCTTAGACCGGGGGCAAGGGCATGAGCAGTTCTTC.

This rearrangement joins TRBV5-1 to TRBJ2-1, with D possibly TRBD2 on 6 matching bases. Germline CDR1 is SGHRS and CDR2 is YFSETQ. V lost 7 bases and J lost 0, with 14 bases in between. The CDR3 has 15 residues. CDR3 loop: CASASGGNSYNEQFF. In nucleotides, the CDR3 is TGCGCCAGCGCTAGTGGGGGGAACTCCTACAATGAGCAGTTCTTC. The whole variable domain, remainder taken from reference TRBV5-1 and TRBJ2-1, is KAGVTQTPRYLIKTRGQQVTLSCSPISGHRSVSWYQQTPGQGLQFLFEYFSETQRNKGNFPGRFSGRQFSNSRSEMNVSTLELGDSALYLCASASGGNSYNEQFFGPGTRLTVL.

This clonotype came up a few times. This sequence joins TRBV12-3 or TRBV12-4 and TRBJ2-7; D could derive from TRBD1 or TRBD2 (5 bases each). The CDR3 loop spans 15 amino acids. Trimming stripped 4 bases from V and 0 bases from J, with 13 bases between. The CDR3 spells CASSYRDRISYEQYF. The CDR3 DNA is TGTGCCAGCAGTTACCGGGACCGAATCTCCTACGAGCAGTACTTC.

The chain has TRBV5-5 and TRBJ2-1; possibly TRBD1 for D (6 bases). The length of the CDR3 is 13 residues. The germline gives CDR1 SGHKS, CDR2 YYEKEE (reference sequence). Trimming took off 2 bases at V and 10 bases at J, with 13 bases between the two ends. The CDR3 spells CASSLQGFREQFF. In nucleotides, the CDR3 is TGTGCCAGCAGCTTACAGGGATTCAGAGAGCAGTTCTTC.

This sequence joins TRBV5-1 and TRBJ2-3, with a tentative D call TRBD1 (6 bases). Germline CDR1 reads SGHRS; CDR2 reads YFSETQ. Trimming removed 6 bases at V and 4 bases at J, with 9 bases between. The CDR3 spans 12 residues. The CDR3 loop reads CASTEGADTQYF. CDR3 DNA: TGCGCCAGCACCGAGGGGGCAGATACGCAGTATTTT.

Many counts were recorded for this clonotype. CDR3 coding DNA: TGTGCCATCCGCCGGGACAGAGAATCCTACGAGCAGTACTTC. Translating it yields CAIRRDRESYEQYF. The V gene is TRBV10-3, the J gene TRBJ2-7; 7 bases match TRBD1. Germline V gene sequence: CDR1 ENHRY, CDR2 SYGVKD. J was trimmed by 1 base and V by 8 bases; bases with no gene match: 8. CDR3 length: 14 residues.

This chain joins TRBV20-1 and TRBJ2-7; D unclear. Germline CDR1 DFQATT, CDR2 SNEGSKA (reference sequence). The length of the CDR3 is 12 residues. Trimming took 3 bases from V and 3 from J, leaving 9 bases between them. DNA of the CDR3: TGCAGTGCTAGCTCCCCTGTCTACGAGCAGTACTTC. It encodes CSASSPVYEQYF.

The rearrangement joins TRBV30 to TRBJ2-1; a possible D gene is TRBD2 (5 bases). With 3 bases removed from V and 3 bases from J, the gap between germline ends came to 9 bases. Germline V lookup: CDR1 GTSNPN, CDR2 SVGIG (reference sequence). The CDR3 spans 13 residues. The CDR3 DNA follows: TGTGCCTGGAGGGTAGCGAGCTACAATGAGCAGTTCTTC. As protein: CAWRVASYNEQFF.

The chain is built from TRBV5-1 and TRBJ2-5; D call uncertain. With 3 bases removed from V and 0 bases from J, the gap between germline ends came to 18 bases. CDR3 length equals 17 residues. Germline values: CDR1 SGHRS, CDR2 YFSETQ. The DNA for the CDR3 is TGCGCCAGCAGCTCCCTACCCCTCAACGAGTACCAAGAGACCCAGTACTTC. Translated: CASSSLPLNEYQETQYF.

The chain has TRBV12-5 and TRBJ2-6; D is possibly TRBD1 (6 bases). The CDR3 is 16 residues long. Germline CDR1 and CDR2: LGHNT and FRNRAP. V dropped 5 bases and J dropped 0 bases, with 11 bases sitting between them. The chain's CDR3 is CASGPGADSGANVLTF. CDR3 in DNA: TGTGCTAGTGGTCCAGGGGCCGACTCTGGGGCCAACGTCCTGACTTTC.

This clonotype was seen a handful of times. V gene TRBV12-3 or TRBV12-4 combines with J gene TRBJ2-1; TRBD2 aligns across 8 bases. This CDR3 is built from 15 residues. The V and J ends lost 7 bases and 10 bases, in that order; junction bases with no gene match: 15. The DNA of the CDR3 is TGTGCCAGCACCCGAGCGGGAGACTGGCTTCAGGAGCAGTTCTTC. Translating gives CASTRAGDWLQEQFF.

This clonotype was detected once. The chain employs TRBV4-3 and TRBJ2-1; weak D call: TRBD2 (6 bases). CDR3 size: 14 residues. Trimming removed 3 bases from V and 12 bases from J, with 18 bases in between. Per the germline V gene, CDR1 is LGHNA and CDR2 is YSLEER. CDR3 coding DNA: TGCGCCAGCAGCCAGGAAGCCCGGGGGTCGAGGCAGTTCTTC. Its translation: CASSQEARGSRQFF.

The V and J genes are TRBV5-6 and TRBJ1-6, with TRBD1 matching over 9 bases. J gave up 12 bases and V 4 bases, and 2 bases lay outside the gene matches. The CDR3 loop spans 12 amino acids. Germline-derived CDR1 and CDR2 are SGHDT and YYEEEE. Here the CDR3 reads CASSVGQGPLHF. The CDR3 bases are TGTGCCAGCAGCGTGGGACAGGGACCCCTCCACTTT.

This clonotype was recorded many times. One end of the junction fails to match germline, which may point to a read error. The chain combines TRBV5-1 with TRBJ1-1; TRBD1 is a possible D gene (5 bases). CDR3 length equals 13 residues. Germline-derived CDR1 and CDR2 are SGHRS and YFSETQ. Written as DNA, the CDR3 is TGTGCCAGCAGTCTCGGAAGGGGCACTGAAGCTTTCTTT. This codes for CASSLGRGTEAFF.

The chain couples TRBV5-1 to TRBJ1-1; D is unresolved. This CDR3 region has 13 residues. In germline, CDR1 is SGHRS, CDR2 YFSETQ. V was shortened by 4 bases and J by 5 bases, with 12 bases between the two germline ends. CDR3 protein: CASSEGRRTEAFF. CDR3 nucleotide sequence: TGCGCCAGCAGCGAGGGCCGGAGGACTGAAGCTTTCTTT.

This clonotype turned up a few times. V is TRBV24-1 and J is TRBJ2-1; 8 bases agree with TRBD2. The germline gives CDR1 KGHDR, CDR2 SFDVKD. V dropped 4 bases and J dropped 3; count of bases not matched to a gene: 7. The CDR3 spans 16 residues. The chain's CDR3 is CATSDPGTSGYNEQFF. The CDR3 DNA sequence: TGTGCCACCAGTGACCCGGGGACTAGTGGCTACAATGAGCAGTTCTTC.

Ten or more counts support this clonotype. The chain links TRBV10-3 to TRBJ2-1; D gene uncertain. Trimming removed 3 bases at V and 3 bases at J, with 12 bases between. Germline CDR1 reads ENHRY; CDR2 reads SYGVKD. The CDR3 has 15 residues. The CDR3 DNA is TGTGCCATCAGTGATAGTGGCGGCCTCTACAATGAGCAGTTCTTC. Protein product: CAISDSGGLYNEQFF.

V usage is TRBV5-1 and J usage is TRBJ2-5; TRBD2 agrees at 7 bases. Looked up from germline, CDR1 is SGHRS and CDR2 is YFSETQ. The CDR3 is 14 residues long. J was trimmed by 1 base and V by 5 bases; bases with no gene match: 5. CDR3 nucleotides: TGCGCCAGCAGACCAATAGCGGGCCAAGAGACCCAGTACTTC. Its translation: CASRPIAGQETQYF.